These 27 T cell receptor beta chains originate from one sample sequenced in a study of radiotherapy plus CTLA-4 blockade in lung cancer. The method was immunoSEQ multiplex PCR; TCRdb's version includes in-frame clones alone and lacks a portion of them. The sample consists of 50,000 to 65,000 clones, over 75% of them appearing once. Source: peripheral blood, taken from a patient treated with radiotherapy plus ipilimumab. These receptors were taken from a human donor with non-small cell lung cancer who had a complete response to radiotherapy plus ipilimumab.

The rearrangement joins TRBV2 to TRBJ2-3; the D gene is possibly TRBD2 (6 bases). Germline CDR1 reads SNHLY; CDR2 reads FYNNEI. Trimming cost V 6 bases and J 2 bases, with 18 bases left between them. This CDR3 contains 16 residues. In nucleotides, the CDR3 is TGTGCCAGCAGAGTGGAGGGGAGACAGATCACAGATACGCAGTATTTT. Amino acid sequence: CASRVEGRQITDTQYF.

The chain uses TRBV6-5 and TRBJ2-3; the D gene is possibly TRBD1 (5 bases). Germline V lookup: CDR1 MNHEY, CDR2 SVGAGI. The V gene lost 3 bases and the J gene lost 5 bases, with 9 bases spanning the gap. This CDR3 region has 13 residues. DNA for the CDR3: TGTGCCAGCAGTTATGGCAGGGAAGATACGCAGTATTTT. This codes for CASSYGREDTQYF.

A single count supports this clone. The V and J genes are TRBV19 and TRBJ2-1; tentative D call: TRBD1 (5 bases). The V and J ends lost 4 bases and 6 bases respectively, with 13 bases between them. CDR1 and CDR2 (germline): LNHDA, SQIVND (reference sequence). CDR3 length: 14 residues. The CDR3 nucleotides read TGTGCCAGTAGTAAGACAGTGTCGGGCAATGAGCAGTTCTTC. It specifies CASSKTVSGNEQFF.

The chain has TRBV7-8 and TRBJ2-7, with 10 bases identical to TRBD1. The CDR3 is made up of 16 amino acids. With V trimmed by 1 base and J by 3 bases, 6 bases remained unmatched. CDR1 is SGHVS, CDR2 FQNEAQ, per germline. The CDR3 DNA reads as TGTGCCAGCAGCTTAGTATCCGGGACAGGGGTCTACGAGCAGTACTTC. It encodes CASSLVSGTGVYEQYF.

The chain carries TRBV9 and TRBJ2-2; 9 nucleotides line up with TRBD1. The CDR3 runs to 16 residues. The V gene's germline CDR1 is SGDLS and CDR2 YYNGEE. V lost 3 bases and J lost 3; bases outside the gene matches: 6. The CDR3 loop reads CASSARQGGDTGELFF. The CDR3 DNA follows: TGTGCCAGCAGCGCGCGACAGGGGGGGGACACCGGGGAGCTGTTTTTT.

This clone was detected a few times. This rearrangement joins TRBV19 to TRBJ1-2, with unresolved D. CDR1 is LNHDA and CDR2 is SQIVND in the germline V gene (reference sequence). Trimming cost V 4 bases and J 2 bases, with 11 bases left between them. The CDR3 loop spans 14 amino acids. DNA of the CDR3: TGTGCCAGTAGTACCCCACTATCCAACTATGGCTACACCTTC. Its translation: CASSTPLSNYGYTF.

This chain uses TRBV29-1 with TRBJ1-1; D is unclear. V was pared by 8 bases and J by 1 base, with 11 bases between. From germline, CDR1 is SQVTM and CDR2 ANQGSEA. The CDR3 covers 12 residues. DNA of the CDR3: TGCAGCATTGGTGGCACGAACACTGAAGCTTTCTTT. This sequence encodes CSIGGTNTEAFF.

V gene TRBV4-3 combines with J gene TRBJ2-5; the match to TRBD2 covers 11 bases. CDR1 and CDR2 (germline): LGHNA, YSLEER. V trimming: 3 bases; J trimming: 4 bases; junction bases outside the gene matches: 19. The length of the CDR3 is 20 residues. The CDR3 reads CASSHQTLLAGEGIGETQYF. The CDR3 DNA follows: TGCGCCAGCAGCCACCAAACGCTACTAGCGGGAGAGGGGATTGGAGAGACCCAGTACTTC.

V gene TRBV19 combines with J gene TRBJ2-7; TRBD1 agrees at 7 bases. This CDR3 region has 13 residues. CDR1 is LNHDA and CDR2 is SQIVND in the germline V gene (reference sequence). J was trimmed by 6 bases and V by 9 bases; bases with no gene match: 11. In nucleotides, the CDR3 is TGTGCCAGCGAGATCCCGGACAGGCTCGAGCAGTACGTC. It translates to CASEIPDRLEQYV.

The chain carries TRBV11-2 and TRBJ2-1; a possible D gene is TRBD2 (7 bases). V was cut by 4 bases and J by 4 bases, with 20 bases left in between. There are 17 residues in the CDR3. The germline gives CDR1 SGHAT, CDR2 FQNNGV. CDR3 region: CASSSSALGGGYNEQFF. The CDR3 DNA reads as TGTGCCAGCAGCTCATCTGCGCTAGGGGGGGGTTACAATGAGCAGTTCTTC.

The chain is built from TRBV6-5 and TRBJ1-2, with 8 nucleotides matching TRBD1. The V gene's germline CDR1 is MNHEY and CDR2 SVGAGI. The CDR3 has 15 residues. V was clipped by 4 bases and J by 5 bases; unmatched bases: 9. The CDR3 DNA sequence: TGTGCCAGCAGTTCGAGACAGGGGCGAGGATATGGCTACACCTTC. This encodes CASSSRQGRGYGYTF.

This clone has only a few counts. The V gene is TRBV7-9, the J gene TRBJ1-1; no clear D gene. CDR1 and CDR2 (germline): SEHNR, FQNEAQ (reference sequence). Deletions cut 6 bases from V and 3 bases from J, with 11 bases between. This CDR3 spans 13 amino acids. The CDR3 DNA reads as TGTGCCAGCAGATCAGAGGCGGACACTGAAGCTTTCTTT. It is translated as CASRSEADTEAFF.

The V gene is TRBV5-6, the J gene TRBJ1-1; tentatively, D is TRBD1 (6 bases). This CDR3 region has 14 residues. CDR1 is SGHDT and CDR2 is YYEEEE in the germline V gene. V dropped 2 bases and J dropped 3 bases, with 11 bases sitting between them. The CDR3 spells CASSLQGRDTEAFF. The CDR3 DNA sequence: TGTGCCAGCAGCTTACAGGGACGGGACACTGAAGCTTTCTTT.

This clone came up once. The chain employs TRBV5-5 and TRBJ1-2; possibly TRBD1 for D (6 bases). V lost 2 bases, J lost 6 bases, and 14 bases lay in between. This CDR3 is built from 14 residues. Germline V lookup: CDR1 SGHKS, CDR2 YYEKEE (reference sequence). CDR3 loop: CASSLNRVGNGYTF. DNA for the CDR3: TGTGCCAGCAGCTTAAACAGGGTGGGGAATGGCTACACCTTC.

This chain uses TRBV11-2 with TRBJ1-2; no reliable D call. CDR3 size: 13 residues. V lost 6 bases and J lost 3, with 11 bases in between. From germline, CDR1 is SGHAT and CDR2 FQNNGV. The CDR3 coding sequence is TGTGCCAGCAGAAGTACAGTTCACTATGGCTACACCTTC. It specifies CASRSTVHYGYTF.

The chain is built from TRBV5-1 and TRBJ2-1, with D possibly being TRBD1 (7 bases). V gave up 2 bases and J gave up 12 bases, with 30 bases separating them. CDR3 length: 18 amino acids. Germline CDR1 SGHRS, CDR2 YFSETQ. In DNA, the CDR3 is TGCGCCAGCAGCTTCGGACAGGCGCGACCCTTGACTAAGGGGGGGCAGTTCTTC. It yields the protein CASSFGQARPLTKGGQFF. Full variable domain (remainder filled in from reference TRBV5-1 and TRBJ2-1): KAGVTQTPRYLIKTRGQQVTLSCSPISGHRSVSWYQQTPGQGLQFLFEYFSETQRNKGNFPGRFSGRQFSNSRSEMNVSTLELGDSALYLCASSFGQARPLTKGGQFFGPGTRLTVL.

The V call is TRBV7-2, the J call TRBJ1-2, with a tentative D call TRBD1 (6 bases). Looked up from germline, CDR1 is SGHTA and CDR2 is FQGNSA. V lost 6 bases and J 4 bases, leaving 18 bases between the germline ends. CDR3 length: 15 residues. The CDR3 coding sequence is TGTGCCAGCAGAAAAGGTGATACAGGGCTCTATGGCTACACCTTC. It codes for CASRKGDTGLYGYTF.

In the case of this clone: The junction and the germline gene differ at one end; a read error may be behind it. CDR3 loop: CASSSPGQDGKTIF. The CDR3 region has the DNA TGTGCCAGCAGTTCCCCCGGACAGGACGGAAAAACAATCTTC. The chain couples TRBV28 to TRBJ2-4; 7 bases line up with TRBD1. CDR1 is MDHEN and CDR2 is SYDVKM in the germline V gene. CDR3 length equals 14 residues.

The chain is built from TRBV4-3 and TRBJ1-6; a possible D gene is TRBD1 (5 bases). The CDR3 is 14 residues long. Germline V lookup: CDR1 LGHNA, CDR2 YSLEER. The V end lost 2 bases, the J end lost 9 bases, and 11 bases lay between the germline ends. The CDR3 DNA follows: TGCGCCAGCAGCCAACGACAGCTTGCTTCACCCCTCCACTTT. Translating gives CASSQRQLASPLHF.

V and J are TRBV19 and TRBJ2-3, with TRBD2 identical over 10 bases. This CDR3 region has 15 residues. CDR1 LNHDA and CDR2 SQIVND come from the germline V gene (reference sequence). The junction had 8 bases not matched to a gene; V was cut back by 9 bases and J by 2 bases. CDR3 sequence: CASARTSGTTDTQYF. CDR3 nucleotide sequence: TGTGCCAGCGCGAGGACTAGCGGAACCACAGATACGCAGTATTTT.

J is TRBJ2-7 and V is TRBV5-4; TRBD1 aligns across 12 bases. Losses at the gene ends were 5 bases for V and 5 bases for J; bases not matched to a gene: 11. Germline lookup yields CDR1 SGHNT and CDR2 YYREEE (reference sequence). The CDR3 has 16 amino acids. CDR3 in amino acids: CASSPPGDRGQHEQYF. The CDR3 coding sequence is TGTGCCAGCAGTCCCCCCGGGGACAGGGGGCAACACGAGCAGTACTTC.

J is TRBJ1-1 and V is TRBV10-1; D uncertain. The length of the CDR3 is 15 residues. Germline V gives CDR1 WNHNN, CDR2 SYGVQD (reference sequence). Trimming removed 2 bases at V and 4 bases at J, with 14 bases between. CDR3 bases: TGCGCCAGCAGTGAGGCGGGTGTAGGAGGCACTGAAGCTTTCTTT. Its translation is CASSEAGVGGTEAFF.

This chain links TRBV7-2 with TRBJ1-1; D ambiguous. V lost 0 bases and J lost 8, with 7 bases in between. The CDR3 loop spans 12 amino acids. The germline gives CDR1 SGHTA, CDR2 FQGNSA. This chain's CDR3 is CASSLARREAFF. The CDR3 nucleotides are TGTGCCAGCAGCTTAGCAAGGAGAGAAGCTTTCTTT.

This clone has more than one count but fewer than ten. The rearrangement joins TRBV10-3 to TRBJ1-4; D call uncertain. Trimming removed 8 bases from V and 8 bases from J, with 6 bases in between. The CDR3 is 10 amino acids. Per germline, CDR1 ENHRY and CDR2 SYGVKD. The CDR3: CAIGQEKLFF. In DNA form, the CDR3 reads TGTGCCATCGGTCAGGAAAAACTGTTTTTT.

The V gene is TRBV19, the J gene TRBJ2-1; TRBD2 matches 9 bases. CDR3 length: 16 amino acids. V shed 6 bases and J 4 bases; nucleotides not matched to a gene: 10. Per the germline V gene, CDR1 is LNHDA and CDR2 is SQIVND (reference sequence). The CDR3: CASSRRGGRSYNEQFF. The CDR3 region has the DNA TGTGCCAGTAGCCGGCGGGGGGGACGATCGTACAATGAGCAGTTCTTC.

CDR3 sequence (DNA): TGCGCCACCGCAGTTGATTATAGCAATCAGCCCCAGCATTTT. Translated, it gives CATAVDYSNQPQHF. The V and J genes are TRBV4-1 and TRBJ1-5; no definite D call. The CDR3 contains 14 residues. The V end was cut by 10 bases, the J end by 0 bases, with 13 bases between. Germline CDR1 and CDR2: MGHRA and YSYEKL.

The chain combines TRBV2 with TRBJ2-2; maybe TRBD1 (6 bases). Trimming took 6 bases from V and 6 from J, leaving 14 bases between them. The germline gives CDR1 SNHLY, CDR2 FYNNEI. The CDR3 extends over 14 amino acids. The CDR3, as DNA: TGTGCCAGCAGACCCGGACAGCTCCCCGGGGAGCTGTTTTTT. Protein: CASRPGQLPGELFF. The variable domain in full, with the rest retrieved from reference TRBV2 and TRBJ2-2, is EPEVTQTPSHQVTQMGQEVILRCVPISNHLYFYWYRQILGQKVEFLVSFYNNEISEKSEIFDDQFSVERPDGSNFTLKIRSTKLEDSAMYFCASRPGQLPGELFFGEGSRLTVL.